The T cell receptor (beta chain) under discussion was sequenced for a study of cytomegalovirus exposure and HLA in healthy donors. Study-level findings and limits: Researchers catalogued 164 TCR beta chains as cytomegalovirus-associated. A later analysis reportedly identified an Asian-associated ancestry cluster as carrying fewer N-insertions than the roughly 700-donor mean.

Amplification used 60 Vbeta primers and 13 Jbeta primers. The method was immunoSEQ multiplex PCR; TCRdb's version includes in-frame clones alone and lacks a portion of them. The repertoire holds 150,000 to 200,000 clones, with 82% as singletons. The CDR3 spans 11 residues. Trimming removed 8 bases at V and 7 bases at J, with 10 bases between. Turning to this clone: Its specificity is not known.

The J gene is TRBJ1-5, the V gene TRBV5-3, with D possibly being TRBD1 (5 bases). TRBV5-3 is treated as an ORF (open reading frame) with a function not yet certain. Source material: PBMCs. The receptor was isolated from a girl aged 10 to 17 in good health and CMV-seropositive. The CDR3 region is CASEGRQPQHF. As DNA, the CDR3 is TGTGCCAGTGAGGGGAGGCAGCCCCAGCATTTT.